Each of the 19 T cell receptor beta chains below was sequenced from the same sample in a study of cytomegalovirus exposure and HLA in healthy donors (dated 2017 in TCRdb). Library creation used the immunoSEQ multiplex PCR assay. The multiplex PCR relied on a mix of 60 forward primers for TCR Vbeta segments and 13 reverse primers for TCR Jbeta segments. In TCRdb, the immuneACCESS table is reduced to in-frame sequences with V and J assigned. These tables do not hold every clone; where another copy was compared, an unresolved V gene accounts for under half, and the others remain unexplained. This sample's table has entries for some 150,000 clones. The top ten hold around 0.8% of the sample. Sequenced sample: PBMCs. The receptor set was obtained from a woman between 18 and 29 years old in good health and CMV-seropositive.

The chain combines TRBV7-2 with TRBJ2-2; 8 nucleotides match TRBD2. The CDR3 extends over 17 amino acids. Looked up from germline, CDR1 is SGHTA and CDR2 is FQGNSA. The junction had 9 bases not matched to a gene; V was cut back by 6 bases and J by 0 bases. The CDR3 here is CASRNRGGRTNTGELFF. The CDR3 coding sequence is TGTGCCAGCAGAAACCGGGGGGGGCGGACGAACACCGGGGAGCTGTTTTTT.

The chain is built from TRBV7-9 and TRBJ1-2, with 8 bases lining up with TRBD1. This CDR3 region has 16 residues. Losses at the gene ends were 1 base for V and 6 bases for J; bases not matched to a gene: 10. Germline-derived CDR1 and CDR2 are SEHNR and FQNEAQ (reference sequence). CDR3 residues: CASSLGGTGGRDGYTF. The CDR3 DNA reads TGTGCCAGCAGCTTAGGGGGGACAGGCGGTCGTGATGGCTACACCTTC.

The chain has TRBV2 and TRBJ2-7; 14 nucleotides agree with TRBD2. After removal of 6 bases from V and 2 bases from J, the junction contained 9 bases not matched to a gene. Germline assignment: CDR1 SNHLY and CDR2 FYNNEI. The CDR3 consists of 17 residues. The CDR3 protein is CASRKGTSGSFAYEQYF. The CDR3 nucleotides read TGTGCCAGCAGGAAAGGGACTAGCGGGAGTTTCGCCTACGAGCAGTACTTC.

A remark on this clone: One end of the junction does not line up with germline, which may come from a read error. The chain recombines TRBV18 with TRBJ1-1, with D maybe TRBD1 (5 bases). The CDR3 totals 14 residues. Germline CDR1 KGHSH, CDR2 LQKENI. CDR3 coding DNA: TGTGCCAGCTCCCCACAACCGGGACTGATTGAAGCTTTCTTT. This gives the protein CASSPQPGLIEAFF.

This chain joins TRBV9 and TRBJ2-7; TRBD1 is a possible D gene (7 bases). Per germline, CDR1 SGDLS and CDR2 YYNGEE. With 3 bases removed from V and 7 bases from J, the gap between germline ends came to 20 bases. The CDR3 is made up of 15 amino acids. DNA of the CDR3: TGTGCCAGCAGCGCCGGGCCCGGAGGGGGCAGGGAGCAGTACTTC. Its translation is CASSAGPGGGREQYF.

The gene calls are TRBV6-5 and TRBJ2-3; the match to TRBD2 covers 8 bases. The ends lost 6 bases at V and 5 bases at J; junction bases unmatched: 7. Germline V CDR1 and CDR2: MNHEY, SVGAGI. This CDR3 region has 14 residues. As DNA, the CDR3 is TGTGCCAGCAGCACCGGACTAGCCGAAGATACGCAGTATTTT. This gives the protein CASSTGLAEDTQYF.

The chain recombines TRBV29-1 with TRBJ1-2; 7 positions agree with TRBD1. The CDR3 is 17 residues long. V lost 5 bases and J lost 0; bases outside the gene matches: 15. Per germline, CDR1 SQVTM and CDR2 ANQGSEA. CDR3 coding DNA: TGCAGCGTTTCCGGACAGGTCCTAATCTCAGCTAACTATGGCTACACCTTC. Translating gives CSVSGQVLISANYGYTF.

The rearrangement joins TRBV30 to TRBJ2-3, with D perhaps TRBD1 (6 bases). The CDR3 contains 12 residues. Germline lookup yields CDR1 GTSNPN and CDR2 SVGIG (reference sequence). V lost 3 bases and J lost 9, with 13 bases in between. The CDR3 DNA reads TGTGCCTGGAGGCAGGACAGTCAGACGCAGTATTTT. It encodes CAWRQDSQTQYF. The complete variable domain, with remaining parts taken from reference TRBV30 and TRBJ2-3, reads SQTIHQWPATLVQPVGSPLSLECTVEGTSNPNLYWYRQAAGRGLQLLFYSVGIGQISSEVPQNLSASRPQDRQFILSSKKLLLSDSGFYLCAWRQDSQTQYFGPGTRLTVL.

The chain links TRBV5-4 to TRBJ2-5; weak D call: TRBD2 (5 bases). Per the germline V gene, CDR1 is SGHNT and CDR2 is YYREEE (reference sequence). The CDR3 has 14 amino acids. V lost 1 base and J lost 5, with 12 bases in between. This CDR3 reads CASSLTADGETQYF. The CDR3 DNA follows: TGTGCCAGCAGCTTGACAGCGGACGGGGAGACCCAGTACTTC.

The CDR3: CASSQELGDYGYTF. DNA for the CDR3: TGCGCCAGCAGCCAAGAACTGGGAGACTATGGCTACACCTTC. J is TRBJ1-2 and V is TRBV4-3; no clear D gene. V was cut by 0 bases and J by 3 bases, with 8 bases left in between. CDR1 and CDR2 (germline): LGHNA, YSLEER. The CDR3 runs 14 residues.

The CDR3 region is CASSPGGTEAFF. CDR3 DNA: TGTGCCAGCAGCCCAGGGGGCACTGAAGCTTTCTTT. The chain employs TRBV7-9 and TRBJ1-1; TRBD1 agrees at 7 bases. Germline CDR1 reads SEHNR; CDR2 reads FQNEAQ (reference sequence). V lost 5 bases and J lost 4; bases outside the gene matches: 1. This CDR3 is 12 amino acids long.

This rearrangement joins TRBV11-3 to TRBJ2-2, with 9 positions matching TRBD1. The CDR3 is 17 amino acids. Germline V gene data show CDR1 as SGHNT and CDR2 as YENEEA. Trimming cost V 1 base and J 0 bases; bases outside gene matches: 3. The CDR3 here is CASSLGDRVANTGELFF. DNA for the CDR3: TGTGCCAGCAGCTTAGGGGACAGGGTAGCGAACACCGGGGAGCTGTTTTTT.

V and J are TRBV10-3 and TRBJ2-2, with a possible D match to TRBD1 (5 bases). With 0 bases removed from V and 8 bases from J, the gap between germline ends came to 10 bases. The CDR3 sequence is 14 residues long. Germline V gene lookup returns CDR1 ENHRY and CDR2 SYGVKD. The CDR3 loop is CAISESTPGGELFF. The CDR3, as DNA: TGTGCCATCAGTGAGTCGACCCCAGGGGGGGAGCTGTTTTTT.

The J gene is TRBJ2-7, the V gene TRBV9; 12 nucleotides align to TRBD1. Germline V CDR1 and CDR2: SGDLS, YYNGEE. J was trimmed by 7 bases and V by 0 bases; bases with no gene match: 5. This CDR3 comprises 15 residues. CDR3 region: CASSVEGTGGVEQYF. The CDR3 DNA reads TGTGCCAGCAGCGTAGAAGGGACAGGGGGCGTTGAGCAGTACTTC.

The V call is TRBV4-3, the J call TRBJ1-2; D gene uncertain. The germline V gene has CDR1 LGHNA and CDR2 YSLEER. CDR3 length: 14 residues. The V end lost 1 base, the J end lost 8 bases, and 14 bases lay between the germline ends. The CDR3 is CASSQAQSVVGYTF. The CDR3 nucleotides are TGCGCCAGCAGCCAAGCCCAATCAGTGGTCGGCTACACCTTC.

The V gene is TRBV2, the J gene TRBJ2-3, with 15 bases aligning to TRBD2. Per the germline V gene, CDR1 is SNHLY and CDR2 is FYNNEI. After removal of 5 bases from V and 5 bases from J, the junction contained 5 bases not matched to a gene. The CDR3 contains 16 residues. Here the CDR3 DNA reads TGTGCCAGCAGTAACGGACTAGCGGGGGGGAAAGATACGCAGTATTTT. Its translation: CASSNGLAGGKDTQYF.

The chain carries TRBV9 and TRBJ2-3; 10 positions match TRBD2. In germline, CDR1 is SGDLS, CDR2 YYNGEE. The CDR3 is 16 amino acids. Germline trimming cut 5 bases from V and 0 bases from J; bases unmatched to any gene: 6. The CDR3 sequence is CASSRSSGGSTDTQYF. The CDR3 DNA reads TGTGCCAGCAGTCGTAGTAGCGGGGGGAGCACAGATACGCAGTATTTT.

V gene TRBV6-4 combines with J gene TRBJ1-2; 8 bases fit TRBD1. The V gene end was trimmed by 6 bases and the J gene end by 7 bases; junction bases not matched to a gene: 7. CDR1 and CDR2 from the germline V gene are MRHNA and SNTAGT. The CDR3 totals 13 residues. CDR3 coding DNA: TGTGCCAGCAGGCCTGACAGGGGTGCTGGCTACACCTTC. Its translation is CASRPDRGAGYTF.

The chain carries TRBV9 and TRBJ1-3, with a weak D call TRBD1 (5 bases). V lost 4 bases, J lost 4 bases, and 9 bases lay in between. The CDR3 spans 13 residues. CDR1 is SGDLS, CDR2 YYNGEE, per germline. The CDR3 loop reads CASSRQGGNTIYF. Written as DNA, the CDR3 is TGTGCCAGCAGCAGGCAGGGCGGAAACACCATATATTTT.